The T cell receptor beta chain described here comes from a study of blood T cell repertoires in COVID-19. This CDR3 is built from 19 residues. In germline, CDR1 is SGHRS, CDR2 YFSETQ. J was trimmed by 4 bases and V by 0 bases; bases with no gene match: 14. Sequencing was performed with immunoSEQ multiplex PCR; in TCRdb, only in-frame clones are kept and a portion is missing. Among roughly 250,000 clones, roughly 88% were seen once, and the ten largest hold 1% to 1.5%. The V and J genes are TRBV5-1 and TRBJ2-1, with 9 bases lining up with TRBD2. The sample was PBMCs or T cells enriched from blood (not recorded which). The source of this sequence is a woman between 35 and 50 years old with acute COVID-19. The CDR3: CASSLGFSQAGGRYNEQFF. CDR3 DNA sequence: TGCGCCAGCAGCTTGGGATTTTCCCAAGCGGGAGGAAGGTACAATGAGCAGTTCTTC.